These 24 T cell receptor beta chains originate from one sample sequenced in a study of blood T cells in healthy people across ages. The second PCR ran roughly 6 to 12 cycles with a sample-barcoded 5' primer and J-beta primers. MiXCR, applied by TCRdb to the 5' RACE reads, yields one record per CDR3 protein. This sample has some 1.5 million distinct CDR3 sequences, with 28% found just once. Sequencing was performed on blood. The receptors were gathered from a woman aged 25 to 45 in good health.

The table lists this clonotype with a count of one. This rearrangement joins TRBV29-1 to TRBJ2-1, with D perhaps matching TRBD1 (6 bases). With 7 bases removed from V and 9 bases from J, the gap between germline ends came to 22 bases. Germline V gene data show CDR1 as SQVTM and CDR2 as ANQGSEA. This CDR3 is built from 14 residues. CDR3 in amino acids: CSGTPTGGQFEQFF. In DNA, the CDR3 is TGCAGCGGGACTCCGACAGGCGGACAATTTGAGCAGTTCTTC.

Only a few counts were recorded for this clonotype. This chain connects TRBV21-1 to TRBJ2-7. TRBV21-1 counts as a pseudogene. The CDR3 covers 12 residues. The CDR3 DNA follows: TGTGCCAGCAGCAGGCGCCCATACGAGCAGTACTTC. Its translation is CASSRRPYEQYF.

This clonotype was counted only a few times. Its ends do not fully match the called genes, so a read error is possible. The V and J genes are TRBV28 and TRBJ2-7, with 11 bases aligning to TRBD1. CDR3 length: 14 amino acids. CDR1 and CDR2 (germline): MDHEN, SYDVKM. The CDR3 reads CASIGTGGGHERYF. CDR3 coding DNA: TGTGCCAGCATTGGGACAGGGGGTGGCCACGAGCGGTACTTC.

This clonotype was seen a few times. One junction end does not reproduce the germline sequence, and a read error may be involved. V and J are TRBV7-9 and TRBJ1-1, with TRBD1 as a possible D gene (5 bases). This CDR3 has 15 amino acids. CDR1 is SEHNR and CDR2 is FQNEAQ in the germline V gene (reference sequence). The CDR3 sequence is CVSSLGGGRDTEAFF. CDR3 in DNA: TGTGTCAGCAGCTTAGGTGGAGGCAGGGACACTGAAGCTTTCTTT.

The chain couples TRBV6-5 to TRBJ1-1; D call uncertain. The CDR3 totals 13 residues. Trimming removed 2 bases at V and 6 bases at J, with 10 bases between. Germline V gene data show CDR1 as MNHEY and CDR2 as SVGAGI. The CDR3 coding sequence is TGTGCCAGCAGTTACCGCTCGGGTGCTGAAGCTTTCTTT. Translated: CASSYRSGAEAFF.

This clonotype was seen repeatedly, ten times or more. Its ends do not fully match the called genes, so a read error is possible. CDR3 in DNA: TGCGCCAGCAGCCCGACTTCATACAATGAGCAGTTCTTC. Translated: CASSPTSYNEQFF. The V gene is TRBV7-9, the J gene TRBJ2-1; no firm D call. CDR1 and CDR2 from the germline V gene are SEHNR and FQNEAQ (reference sequence). The length of the CDR3 is 13 residues.

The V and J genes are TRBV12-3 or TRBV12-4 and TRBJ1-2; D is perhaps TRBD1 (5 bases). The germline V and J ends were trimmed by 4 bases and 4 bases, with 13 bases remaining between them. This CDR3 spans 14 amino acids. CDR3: CASSSAEQAYGYTF. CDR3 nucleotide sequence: TGTGCCAGCAGTTCAGCCGAACAGGCCTATGGCTACACCTTC.

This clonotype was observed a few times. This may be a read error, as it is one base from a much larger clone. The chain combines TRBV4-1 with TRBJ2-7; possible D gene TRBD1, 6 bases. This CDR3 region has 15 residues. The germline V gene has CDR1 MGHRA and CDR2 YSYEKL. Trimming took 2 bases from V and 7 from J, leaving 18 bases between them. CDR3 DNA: TGCGCCAGCAGCCAAAGAGAAAACGCCCAGGGGGAGCAGTACTTC. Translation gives CASSQRENAQGEQYF.

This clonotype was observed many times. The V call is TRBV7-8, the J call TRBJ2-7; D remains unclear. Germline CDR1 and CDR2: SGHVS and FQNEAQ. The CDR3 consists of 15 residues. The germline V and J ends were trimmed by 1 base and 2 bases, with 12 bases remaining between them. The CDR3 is CASSLEVSSAYEQYF. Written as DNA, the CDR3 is TGTGCCAGCAGCTTAGAGGTTAGCTCGGCCTACGAGCAGTACTTC.

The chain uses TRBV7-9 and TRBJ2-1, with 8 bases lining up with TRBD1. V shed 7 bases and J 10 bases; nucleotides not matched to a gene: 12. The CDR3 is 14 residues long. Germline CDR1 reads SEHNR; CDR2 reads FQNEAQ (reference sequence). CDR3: CASTQTGAYREQFF. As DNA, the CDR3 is TGTGCCAGCACTCAGACAGGGGCCTACAGGGAGCAGTTCTTC.

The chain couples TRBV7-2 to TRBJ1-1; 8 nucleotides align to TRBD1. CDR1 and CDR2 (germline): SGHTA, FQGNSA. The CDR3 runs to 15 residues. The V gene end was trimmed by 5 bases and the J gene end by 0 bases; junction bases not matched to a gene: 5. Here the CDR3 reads CASSAHRGLNTEAFF. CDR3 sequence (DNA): TGTGCCAGCAGCGCCCACAGGGGGTTGAACACTGAAGCTTTCTTT.

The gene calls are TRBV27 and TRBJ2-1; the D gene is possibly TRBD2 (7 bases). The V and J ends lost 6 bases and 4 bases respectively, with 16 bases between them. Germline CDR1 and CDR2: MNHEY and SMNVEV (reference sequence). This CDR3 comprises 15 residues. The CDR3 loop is CASREWGGPYNEQFF. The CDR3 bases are TGTGCCAGCAGAGAGTGGGGGGGCCCTTACAATGAGCAGTTCTTC.

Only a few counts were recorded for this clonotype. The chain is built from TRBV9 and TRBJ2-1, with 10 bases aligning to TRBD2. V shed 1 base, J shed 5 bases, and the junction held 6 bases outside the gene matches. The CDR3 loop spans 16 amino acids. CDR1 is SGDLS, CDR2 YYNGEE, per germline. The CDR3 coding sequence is TGTGCCAGCAGCGTATCTAGCGGGAGTGTCGACAATGAGCAGTTCTTC. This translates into CASSVSSGSVDNEQFF. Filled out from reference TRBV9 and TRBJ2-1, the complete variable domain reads DSGVTQTPKHLITATGQRVTLRCSPRSGDLSVYWYQQSLDQGLQFLIQYYNGEERAKGNILERFSAQQFPDLHSELNLSSLELGDSALYFCASSVSSGSVDNEQFFGPGTRLTVL.

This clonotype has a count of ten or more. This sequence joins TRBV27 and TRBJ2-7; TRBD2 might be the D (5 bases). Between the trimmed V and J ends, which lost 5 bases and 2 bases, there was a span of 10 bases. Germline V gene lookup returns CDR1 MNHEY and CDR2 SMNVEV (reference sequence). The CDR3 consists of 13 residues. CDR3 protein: CASSLRAPYEQYF. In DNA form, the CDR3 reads TGTGCCAGCAGTCTGAGGGCGCCCTACGAGCAGTACTTC.

CDR3 sequence reads: CASSEPGGTTGELFF. DNA of the CDR3: TGTGCCAGCAGCGAACCAGGGGGAACCACCGGGGAGCTGTTTTTT. The chain is built from TRBV7-2 and TRBJ2-2, with TRBD1 matching over 7 bases. Losses at the gene ends were 5 bases for V and 4 bases for J; bases not matched to a gene: 7. CDR3 size: 15 residues. Looked up from germline, CDR1 is SGHTA and CDR2 is FQGNSA.

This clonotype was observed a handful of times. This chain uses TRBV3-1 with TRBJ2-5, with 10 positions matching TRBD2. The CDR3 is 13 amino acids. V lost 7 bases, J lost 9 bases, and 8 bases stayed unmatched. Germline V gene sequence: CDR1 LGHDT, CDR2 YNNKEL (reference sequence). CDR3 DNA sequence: TGTGCCAGCAAATTGACTAGCGGGTGGGCCCAGTACTTC. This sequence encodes CASKLTSGWAQYF.

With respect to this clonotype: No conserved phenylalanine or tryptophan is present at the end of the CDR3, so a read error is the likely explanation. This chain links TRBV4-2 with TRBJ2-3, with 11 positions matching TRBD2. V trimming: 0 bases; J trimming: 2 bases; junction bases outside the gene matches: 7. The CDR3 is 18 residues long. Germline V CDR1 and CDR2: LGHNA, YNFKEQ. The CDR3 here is CASSQDMGLAADTDTQYC. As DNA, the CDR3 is TGTGCCAGCAGCCAAGATATGGGACTAGCGGCGGACACAGATACGCAGTATTGT.

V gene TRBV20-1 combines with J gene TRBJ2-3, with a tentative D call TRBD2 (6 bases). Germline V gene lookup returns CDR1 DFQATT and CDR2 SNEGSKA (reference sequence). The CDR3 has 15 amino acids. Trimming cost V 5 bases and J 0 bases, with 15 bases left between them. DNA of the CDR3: TGCAGTGCTCCCCGGGACTTCACTAGCACAGATACGCAGTATTTT. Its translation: CSAPRDFTSTDTQYF.

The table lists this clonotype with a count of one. This chain's CDR3 is CSASAGQGRFF. In DNA form, the CDR3 reads TGCAGTGCCTCGGCAGGGCAGGGACGGTTCTTC. The chain joins TRBV20-1 to TRBJ2-1; D is possibly TRBD1 or TRBD2 (5 bases each). CDR3 size: 11 residues. Germline values: CDR1 DFQATT, CDR2 SNEGSKA (reference sequence). The V gene lost 6 bases and the J gene lost 15 bases, with 18 bases spanning the gap.

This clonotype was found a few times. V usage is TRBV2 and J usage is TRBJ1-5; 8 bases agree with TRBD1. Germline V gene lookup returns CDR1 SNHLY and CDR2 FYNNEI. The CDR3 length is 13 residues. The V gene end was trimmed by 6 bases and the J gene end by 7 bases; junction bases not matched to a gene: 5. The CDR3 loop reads CASRDRVGQPQHF. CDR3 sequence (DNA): TGTGCCAGCAGGGACAGGGTCGGCCAGCCCCAGCATTTT.

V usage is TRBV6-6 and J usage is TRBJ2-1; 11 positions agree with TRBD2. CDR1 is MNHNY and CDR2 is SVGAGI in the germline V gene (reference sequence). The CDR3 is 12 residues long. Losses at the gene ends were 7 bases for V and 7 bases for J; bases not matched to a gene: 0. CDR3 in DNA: TGTGCCAGCATAGCGGGGGGGAATGAGCAGTTCTTC. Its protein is CASIAGGNEQFF.

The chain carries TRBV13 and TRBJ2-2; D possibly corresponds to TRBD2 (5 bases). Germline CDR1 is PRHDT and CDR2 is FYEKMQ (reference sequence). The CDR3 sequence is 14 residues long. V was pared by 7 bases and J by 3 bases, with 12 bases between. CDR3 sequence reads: CASTMGAYTGELFF. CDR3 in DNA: TGTGCCAGCACGATGGGAGCCTACACCGGGGAGCTGTTTTTT.

The CDR3 DNA reads as TGTGCCAGTAAACTAAGCGGCCGGGGAGAGCAGTTCTTC. It is translated as CASKLSGRGEQFF. This sequence joins TRBV6-5 and TRBJ2-1, with a tentative D call TRBD2 (5 bases). This CDR3 contains 13 residues. From germline, CDR1 is MNHEY and CDR2 SVGAGI. V shed 9 bases and J shed 10 bases, with 19 bases lying between them.

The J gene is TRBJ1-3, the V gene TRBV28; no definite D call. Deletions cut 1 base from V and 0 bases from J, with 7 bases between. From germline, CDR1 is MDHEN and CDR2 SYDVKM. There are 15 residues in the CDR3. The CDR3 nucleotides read TGTGCCAGCAGTTTATCTCGGTCCTCTGGAAACACCATATATTTT. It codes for CASSLSRSSGNTIYF.